Shown below are 25 T cell receptor beta chains from a single sample sequenced in a study of blood T cell repertoires in COVID-19. Clones were read by immunoSEQ multiplex PCR, and TCRdb kept only the in-frame ones, dropping some. The sample lists around 130,000 clones, more than 85% occurring once. The sequenced sample was peripheral blood. Receptor source: a human donor in a cohort sampled during active COVID-19.

The rearrangement joins TRBV15 to TRBJ1-3; the D gene is possibly TRBD1 (5 bases). Between the trimmed V and J ends, which lost 1 base and 0 bases, there was a span of 7 bases. CDR1 LNHNV and CDR2 YYDKDF come from the germline V gene (reference sequence). This CDR3 spans 15 amino acids. In DNA form, the CDR3 reads TGTGCCACCAGCAGAGGCAGGGACTCTGGAAACACCATATATTTT. This encodes CATSRGRDSGNTIYF.

The chain uses TRBV3-1 (or the pseudogene TRBV3-2) and TRBJ1-6, with unresolved D. The V and J ends lost 5 bases and 7 bases respectively, with 9 bases between them. The CDR3 totals 13 residues. The germline CDR1 and CDR2 sequences are LGHDT and YNNKEL (reference sequence). The CDR3 coding sequence is TGTGCCAGCAGCACCTCACAGAATTCACCCCTCCACTTT. Protein: CASSTSQNSPLHF.

This clone came up a few times. The chain couples TRBV7-7 to TRBJ1-6, with 7 bases matching TRBD1. This CDR3 comprises 15 residues. With 5 bases clipped from V and 7 bases from J, the junction kept 8 bases outside the gene matches. Per the germline V gene, CDR1 is SSHAT and CDR2 is FNYEAQ (reference sequence). CDR3 sequence reads: CASSPRTGENSPLHF. DNA for the CDR3: TGTGCCAGCAGCCCACGGACAGGTGAGAATTCACCCCTCCACTTT.

The V gene is TRBV29-1, the J gene TRBJ2-5, with 8 positions matching TRBD1. CDR3 length equals 16 residues. Unmatched junction bases numbered 10, after V lost 2 bases and J lost 2 bases. CDR1 SQVTM and CDR2 ANQGSEA come from the germline V gene. CDR3 in amino acids: CSVEPLTGAVQETQYF. Here the CDR3 DNA reads TGCAGCGTTGAACCTTTGACAGGGGCCGTACAAGAGACCCAGTACTTC.

The V and J genes are TRBV5-1 and TRBJ2-2; 9 positions match TRBD2. This CDR3 is 15 amino acids long. The ends lost 0 bases at V and 5 bases at J; junction bases unmatched: 2. Germline values: CDR1 SGHRS, CDR2 YFSETQ. The CDR3 DNA sequence: TGCGCCAGCAGCTTGGCCCTAGCGGGGACCGGGGAGCTGTTTTTT. It translates to CASSLALAGTGELFF.

This clone came up a few times. The rearrangement joins TRBV4-1 to TRBJ2-1; weak D call: TRBD2 (5 bases). CDR3 length: 11 amino acids. Trimming removed 3 bases at V and 13 bases at J, with 10 bases between. Germline V gene lookup returns CDR1 MGHRA and CDR2 YSYEKL. The CDR3 sequence is CASSHSDGQFF. CDR3 nucleotides: TGCGCCAGCAGCCATAGCGATGGACAGTTCTTC.

This clone was picked up a small number of times. The chain links TRBV6-6 to TRBJ2-3; 9 bases agree with TRBD2. Germline CDR1 and CDR2: MNHNY and SVGAGI (reference sequence). CDR3 size: 15 residues. The V and J ends lost 5 bases and 2 bases, in that order; junction bases with no gene match: 5. CDR3 loop: CASSPRGGVTDTQYF. The DNA of the CDR3 is TGTGCCAGCAGTCCGCGGGGGGGAGTCACAGATACGCAGTATTTT.

This clone occurred once. The chain recombines TRBV19 with TRBJ1-5; D might be TRBD1 (6 bases). Germline-derived CDR1 and CDR2 are LNHDA and SQIVND (reference sequence). This CDR3 spans 13 amino acids. Trimming left V 6 bases short and J 3 bases short, with 9 bases between. As DNA, the CDR3 is TGTGCCAGTAGGGACAGATACAATCAGCCCCAGCATTTT. It codes for CASRDRYNQPQHF.

As concerns this clone: This CDR3 is also generated by other DNA sequences in the sample. The rearrangement links TRBV2 to TRBJ2-2, with 10 bases fitting TRBD2. Germline CDR1 reads SNHLY; CDR2 reads FYNNEI. CDR3 length equals 15 residues. After removal of 6 bases from V and 4 bases from J, the junction contained 5 bases not matched to a gene. This CDR3 is CASSLAGVGTGELFF. CDR3 nucleotide sequence: TGTGCCAGCAGCCTAGCGGGAGTTGGCACCGGGGAGCTGTTTTTT.

This clone was seen a single time. V gene TRBV7-2 combines with J gene TRBJ2-7, with 8 bases matching TRBD2. Trimming took 1 base from V and 2 from J; bases not matched to a gene: 4. Germline values: CDR1 SGHTA, CDR2 FQGNSA. The CDR3 is made up of 15 amino acids. CDR3 in amino acids: CASSLGGGPPYEQYF. The CDR3 bases are TGTGCCAGCAGCTTAGGCGGGGGGCCTCCCTACGAGCAGTACTTC.

This clone was detected once. The chain carries TRBV27 and TRBJ2-7; TRBD2 aligns across 8 bases. V gave up 7 bases and J gave up 5 bases; unmatched junction bases: 13. The length of the CDR3 is 15 residues. The germline V gene encodes CDR1 MNHEY and CDR2 SMNVEV (reference sequence). DNA for the CDR3: TGTGCCAGCACTGACAGCGGGAGCACGACTAACGAGCAGTACTTC. Protein product: CASTDSGSTTNEQYF.

V gene TRBV6-5 combines with J gene TRBJ1-1; tentatively, D is TRBD1 (6 bases). CDR1 and CDR2 (germline): MNHEY, SVGAGI. The CDR3 totals 15 residues. Trimming removed 6 bases at V and 2 bases at J, with 16 bases between. The CDR3 nucleotides read TGTGCCAGCAGGAGAGTGACAGGAGCTAACACTGAAGCTTTCTTT. Translated: CASRRVTGANTEAFF.

The V gene is TRBV5-4, the J gene TRBJ1-2, with D tentatively TRBD1 (5 bases). V lost 10 bases to trimming and J lost 2 bases, with 9 bases between them. CDR1 is SGHNT, CDR2 YYREEE, per germline (reference sequence). There are 11 residues in the CDR3. The CDR3 sequence: CAGKGNYGYTF. The CDR3 DNA is TGTGCCGGGAAGGGGAACTATGGCTACACCTTC.

The J gene is TRBJ2-1, the V gene TRBV6-4; TRBD2 matches at 7 bases. CDR1 MRHNA and CDR2 SNTAGT come from the germline V gene. V gave up 3 bases and J gave up 10 bases; unmatched junction bases: 9. This CDR3 is built from 14 residues. CDR3 DNA: TGTGCCAGCAGTGAGGTCGGCGGGAGCGCCGAGCAGTTCTTC. This encodes CASSEVGGSAEQFF.

There are many counts of this clone. The V and J genes are TRBV5-1 and TRBJ1-5, with D perhaps TRBD1 (6 bases). Between the trimmed V and J ends, which lost 2 bases and 3 bases, there was a span of 12 bases. The CDR3 contains 15 residues. Germline V gene sequence: CDR1 SGHRS, CDR2 YFSETQ. The CDR3: CASSFGTGNNQPQHF. Here the CDR3 DNA reads TGCGCCAGCAGCTTCGGCACAGGGAACAATCAGCCCCAGCATTTT.

This sequence joins TRBV10-2 and TRBJ2-6; D is perhaps TRBD1 (6 bases). The CDR3 has 16 amino acids. V lost 7 bases and J lost 1, with 14 bases in between. Per the germline V gene, CDR1 is WSHSY and CDR2 is SAAADI. The CDR3 DNA is TGCGCCAGCATCCATCCCGACAGGTCTGGGGCCAACGTCCTGACTTTC. The encoded protein is CASIHPDRSGANVLTF.

The genes are TRBV9 and TRBJ2-7; D possibly corresponds to TRBD1 (6 bases). V lost 8 bases and J lost 7, with 19 bases in between. The CDR3 is 13 residues long. The germline V gene encodes CDR1 SGDLS and CDR2 YYNGEE. The CDR3: CARIRDTIREQYF. CDR3 DNA sequence: TGTGCCAGGATAAGGGACACTATACGAGAGCAGTACTTC.

This clone was seen once. V is TRBV13 and J is TRBJ2-7, with 15 bases lining up with TRBD2. CDR3 length: 15 amino acids. Germline CDR1 PRHDT, CDR2 FYEKMQ (reference sequence). The V segment lost 5 bases and the J segment 9 bases; nucleotides outside the gene matches: 8. The CDR3 coding sequence is TGTGCCAGCAGCCCTGGACTAGCGGGAGGGGAATGGCAGTACTTC. Its protein product is CASSPGLAGGEWQYF.

The V gene is TRBV29-1, the J gene TRBJ2-1, with D maybe TRBD1 (6 bases). CDR3 length equals 12 residues. Trimming shortened V by 5 bases and J by 4 bases, and 9 bases separated the two germline ends. Germline V CDR1 and CDR2: SQVTM, ANQGSEA. CDR3 in amino acids: CSVKTGYNEQFF. Written as DNA, the CDR3 is TGCAGCGTTAAGACAGGATACAATGAGCAGTTCTTC.

The V call is TRBV4-1, the J call TRBJ2-3; no clear D. Germline CDR1 and CDR2: MGHRA and YSYEKL. The CDR3 consists of 16 residues. Trimming removed 2 bases at V and 5 bases at J, with 17 bases between. CDR3 sequence reads: CASSQSAATSRDTQYF. CDR3 nucleotides: TGCGCCAGCAGCCAAAGCGCGGCTACTTCTAGAGATACGCAGTATTTT.

The V gene is TRBV7-2, the J gene TRBJ2-2; D perhaps matches TRBD1 (6 bases). The V gene's germline CDR1 is SGHTA and CDR2 FQGNSA. The CDR3 totals 15 residues. V gave up 3 bases and J gave up 2 bases, with 10 bases separating them. The CDR3 is CASSFVRGNTGELFF. CDR3 nucleotide sequence: TGTGCCAGCAGCTTCGTCAGGGGAAACACCGGGGAGCTGTTTTTT.

The V gene is TRBV5-1, the J gene TRBJ1-1; D is perhaps TRBD1 (5 bases). Germline CDR1 SGHRS, CDR2 YFSETQ. Trimming shortened V by 5 bases and J by 0 bases, and 14 bases separated the two germline ends. The CDR3 has 15 amino acids. The CDR3 bases are TGCGCCAGCAGAATGGAGGGGAGCATGAACACTGAAGCTTTCTTT. Amino acids: CASRMEGSMNTEAFF.

The J gene is TRBJ2-2, the V gene TRBV2; D is unresolved. The CDR3 is made up of 13 amino acids. V was cut by 6 bases and J by 5 bases, with 10 bases left in between. Germline loops: CDR1 SNHLY, CDR2 FYNNEI. This CDR3 reads CASRADNTGELFF. CDR3 nucleotide sequence: TGTGCCAGCAGGGCCGACAATACCGGGGAGCTGTTTTTT. The variable domain in full, with the rest retrieved from reference TRBV2 and TRBJ2-2, is EPEVTQTPSHQVTQMGQEVILRCVPISNHLYFYWYRQILGQKVEFLVSFYNNEISEKSEIFDDQFSVERPDGSNFTLKIRSTKLEDSAMYFCASRADNTGELFFGEGSRLTVL.

The chain couples TRBV5-1 to TRBJ2-7; 7 nucleotides agree with TRBD2. The germline CDR1 and CDR2 sequences are SGHRS and YFSETQ. The CDR3 consists of 13 residues. The V segment lost 4 bases and the J segment 6 bases; nucleotides outside the gene matches: 7. CDR3 bases: TGCGCCAGCAGCATCGGGGAGGGATCCGAGCAGTACTTC. It translates to CASSIGEGSEQYF. The full variable domain, completed using reference TRBV5-1 and TRBJ2-7, is KAGVTQTPRYLIKTRGQQVTLSCSPISGHRSVSWYQQTPGQGLQFLFEYFSETQRNKGNFPGRFSGRQFSNSRSEMNVSTLELGDSALYLCASSIGEGSEQYFGPGTRLTVT.

This clone has only a few counts. The chain carries TRBV3-1 (or the pseudogene TRBV3-2) and TRBJ1-5; 7 bases map to TRBD1. This CDR3 region has 14 residues. With V trimmed by 2 bases and J by 5 bases, 3 bases remained unmatched. The germline CDR1 and CDR2 sequences are LGHDT and YNNKEL (reference sequence). The CDR3 DNA reads as TGTGCCAGCAGCCAAACAGGGGAGTATCAGCCCCAGCATTTT. Protein: CASSQTGEYQPQHF.